The sequence of this T cell receptor (beta chain) was determined in a study of T cell repertoires in cytomegalovirus infection. In the study overall: Shared public TCR beta signatures pointed to both CMV infection and a matching HLA type.

The J segment lost 3 bases and the V segment lost 3 bases, leaving 7 bases of the junction unmatched. The CDR3 consists of 17 residues. Germline CDR1 SEHNR, CDR2 FQNEAQ (reference sequence). This clonotype was picked up a small number of times. TCRdb reprocessed the reads via MiXCR and lists one record per CDR3 protein. The data hold nearly 650,000 distinct CDR3 sequences, with about 24% observed a single time. This receptor was obtained from a human donor in good health (CMV status not recorded). Some clones in this sample may be carry-over from other donors' samples. The chain combines TRBV7-9 with TRBJ2-1; TRBD2 agrees at 11 bases. Material: CD8+ T cells from PBMCs. CDR3 sequence reads: CASSFVSGGAVYNEQFF. The CDR3 DNA follows: TGTGCCAGCAGCTTTGTTAGCGGGGGGGCCGTCTACAATGAGCAGTTCTTC. The full variable domain, completed using reference TRBV7-9 and TRBJ2-1, is DTGVSQNPRHKITKRGQNVTFRCDPISEHNRLYWYRQTLGQGPEFLTYFQNEAQLEKSRLLSDRFSAERPKGSFSTLEIQRTEQGDSAMYLCASSFVSGGAVYNEQFFGPGTRLTVL.